This T cell receptor beta chain came from a study of cytomegalovirus exposure and HLA in healthy donors. As for the study in general: Genotyping of roughly 400 donors showed that 65% to 90% belonged to the Caucasian-associated ancestry cluster.

With respect to this clone: As yet, its antigen is unknown.

Use of 60 Vbeta and 13 Jbeta primers characterized the PCR. Repertoires were generated with immunoSEQ multiplex PCR, while TCRdb's copy carries only in-frame clones and drops some. The sample shows approximately 110,000 clones, and around 3.6% sits with its ten largest clones. The CDR3 loop spans 16 amino acids. V shed 0 bases, J shed 0 bases, and the junction held 3 bases outside the gene matches. Germline CDR1 reads MNHEY; CDR2 reads SVGAGI. Regarding the study as a whole: Most TCR sequences were uncommon, yet certain public TCRs appeared in many donors. Reportedly, cytomegalovirus status was diagnosed with high sensitivity and specificity. A later analysis found that most CMV-associated TCR beta chains appeared HLA-restricted.

The sequence was obtained from a man aged 18 to 29 in good health and CMV-seronegative. This sequence joins TRBV6-5 and TRBJ2-7; 9 nucleotides agree with TRBD1. Sequences were obtained from PBMCs. This CDR3 is CASSYSGQGTSYEQYF. CDR3 nucleotide sequence: TGTGCCAGCAGTTACTCTGGACAGGGGACCTCCTACGAGCAGTACTTC.